The 16 T cell receptor beta chains in this list originate from one sample, sequenced in a study of T-cell reconstitution after alpha-beta-depleted transplantation in children. The TCRbeta library was prepared with unique molecular identifiers. TCRdb passed the PCR reads through MiXCR, listing each CDR3 protein once. Of around 50,000 distinct CDR3 sequences listed, about 47% were seen once; the top ten hold less than 45%. Sequenced material: peripheral blood, taken before TCRalphabeta/CD19-depleted stem cell transplant. The receptors were gathered from a boy under two years old with SCID, due to receive a stem cell transplant.

There are a few counts of this clonotype. The chain joins TRBV7-7 to TRBJ2-3; D is undetermined. The germline V gene encodes CDR1 SSHAT and CDR2 FNYEAQ (reference sequence). The length of the CDR3 is 13 residues. Trimming took 0 bases from V and 6 from J, leaving 7 bases between them. The CDR3 DNA is TGTGCCAGCAGCTTAGCGCACTCCGATACGCAGTATTTT. It translates to CASSLAHSDTQYF.

This rearrangement joins TRBV6-1 to TRBJ2-3; D is perhaps TRBD1 (5 bases). This CDR3 comprises 11 residues. Trimming removed 6 bases at V and 6 bases at J, with 7 bases between. Per germline, CDR1 MNHNS and CDR2 SASEGT. In nucleotides, the CDR3 is TGTGCCAGCAGGCACAGGGATACGCAGTATTTT. Protein product: CASRHRDTQYF.

The gene calls are TRBV12-3 or TRBV12-4 and TRBJ2-6, with a tentative D call TRBD1 (5 bases). Trimming removed 5 bases from V and 0 bases from J, with 14 bases in between. The CDR3 covers 17 residues. The CDR3 DNA reads TGTGCCAGCAGTCCCCGCACTACAGGCTCTGGGGCCAACGTCCTGACTTTC. Translated, it gives CASSPRTTGSGANVLTF.

This clonotype was detected only a few times. CDR3 nucleotides: TGTGCCAGCACGGGACAGGGACACACTGAAGCTTTCTTT. It translates to CASTGQGHTEAFF. The J gene is TRBJ1-1, the V gene TRBV6-2 or TRBV6-3; the match to TRBD1 covers 9 bases. CDR1 and CDR2 (germline): MNHEY, SVGEGT. Trimming cost V 7 bases and J 3 bases; bases outside gene matches: 3. The CDR3 totals 13 residues.

V usage is TRBV7-2 and J usage is TRBJ2-7; 8 bases align to TRBD2. The CDR3 contains 16 residues. V shed 5 bases, J shed 0 bases, and the junction held 9 bases outside the gene matches. CDR1 is SGHTA, CDR2 FQGNSA, per germline. Here the CDR3 DNA reads TGTGCCAGCAGCGACCCGGGCGGGGGGACCTCCTACGAGCAGTACTTC. Its translation: CASSDPGGGTSYEQYF.

The V call is TRBV29-1, the J call TRBJ1-1, with D perhaps TRBD1 (6 bases). Germline V CDR1 and CDR2: SQVTM, ANQGSEA. The CDR3 is 13 residues long. Trimming pared 4 bases from V and 0 bases from J, leaving 9 bases between. The CDR3 sequence: CSVVRDMNTEAFF. CDR3 sequence (DNA): TGCAGCGTTGTGAGGGACATGAACACTGAAGCTTTCTTT.

V gene TRBV12-3 or TRBV12-4 combines with J gene TRBJ2-1; 7 bases match TRBD2. CDR3 size: 16 residues. Trimming cost V 4 bases and J 4 bases; bases outside gene matches: 10. CDR3 in amino acids: CASSSTLGREYNEQFF. The CDR3 bases are TGTGCCAGCAGTTCAACCCTGGGGAGGGAATACAATGAGCAGTTCTTC.

This clonotype was found once. The CDR3: CASSLASLKNTEAFF. CDR3 sequence (DNA): TGTGCCAGCAGCCTGGCGTCCCTAAAGAACACTGAAGCTTTCTTT. The V gene is TRBV5-6, the J gene TRBJ1-1; D gene unclear. There are 15 residues in the CDR3. V was clipped by 4 bases and J by 1 base, with 14 bases between them. The germline V gene encodes CDR1 SGHDT and CDR2 YYEEEE.

The chain recombines TRBV4-3 with TRBJ2-7; D is perhaps TRBD1 (5 bases). The germline V gene has CDR1 LGHNA and CDR2 YSLEER. The CDR3 consists of 16 residues. V lost 2 bases to trimming and J lost 4 bases, with 18 bases between them. The CDR3 protein is CASSQQVVDTPYEQYF. CDR3 coding DNA: TGCGCCAGCAGCCAACAGGTTGTGGACACGCCGTACGAGCAGTACTTC.

As concerns this clonotype: A junction boundary mismatches the germline segment, possibly from a read error. The V gene is TRBV7-7, the J gene TRBJ2-7; unclear D gene. The CDR3 is 13 residues long. Germline CDR1 reads SSHAT; CDR2 reads FNYEAQ (reference sequence). For the CDR3, the DNA is TGTGCTAGCAGCCGCGGTTGGGGTGAGGAGCAGTACTTC. Its protein product is CASSRGWGEEQYF.

The chain recombines TRBV6-4 with TRBJ2-1, with 10 bases that match TRBD1. V lost 6 bases and J lost 4; bases outside the gene matches: 6. The CDR3 is made up of 15 amino acids. Germline V gene lookup returns CDR1 MRHNA and CDR2 SNTAGT. The CDR3 is CASSAGTGEYNEQFF. The DNA of the CDR3 is TGTGCCAGCAGCGCCGGGACAGGGGAGTACAATGAGCAGTTCTTC.

This clonotype was seen repeatedly, ten times or more. The V call is TRBV5-1, the J call TRBJ2-3; D is ambiguous. Per the germline V gene, CDR1 is SGHRS and CDR2 is YFSETQ. CDR3 length equals 15 residues. The germline V and J ends were trimmed by 7 bases and 6 bases, with 21 bases remaining between them. CDR3 nucleotides: TGCGCCAGCTTCCTCCGAGACGGAGCATCGGATACGCAGTATTTT. Protein product: CASFLRDGASDTQYF.

The genes are TRBV6-1 and TRBJ1-1; a possible D gene is TRBD1 (6 bases). Trimming cost V 7 bases and J 8 bases, with 8 bases left between them. This CDR3 is 10 amino acids long. Germline CDR1 MNHNS, CDR2 SASEGT. CDR3 residues: CASNRGEAFF. The CDR3 nucleotides are TGTGCCAGCAATAGGGGGGAAGCTTTCTTT.

This chain links TRBV7-6 with TRBJ2-2; 11 bases align to TRBD2. J lost 7 bases, V lost 5 bases, and 6 bases had no gene match. CDR3 length: 15 amino acids. CDR1 and CDR2 (germline): SGHVS, FNYEAQ. CDR3 amino acids: CASSPVAGGIGELFF. DNA of the CDR3: TGTGCCAGCAGCCCAGTAGCGGGGGGGATCGGGGAGCTGTTTTTT.

The V and J genes are TRBV5-1 and TRBJ2-5, with TRBD2 as a possible D gene (7 bases). Trimming stripped 4 bases from V and 5 bases from J, with 18 bases between. Germline V gene lookup returns CDR1 SGHRS and CDR2 YFSETQ. This CDR3 is 15 amino acids long. The CDR3 sequence is CASSGTSGVGETQYF. CDR3 bases: TGCGCCAGCAGCGGGACAAGCGGGGTAGGGGAGACCCAGTACTTC.

The genes are TRBV9 and TRBJ1-2; D is possibly TRBD1 (5 bases). CDR1 is SGDLS and CDR2 is YYNGEE in the germline V gene. Deletions cut 0 bases from V and 4 bases from J, with 13 bases between. This CDR3 is 15 amino acids long. CDR3 region: CASSVGAGTIYGYTF. The CDR3 nucleotides are TGTGCCAGCAGCGTAGGGGCAGGGACCATCTATGGCTACACCTTC.